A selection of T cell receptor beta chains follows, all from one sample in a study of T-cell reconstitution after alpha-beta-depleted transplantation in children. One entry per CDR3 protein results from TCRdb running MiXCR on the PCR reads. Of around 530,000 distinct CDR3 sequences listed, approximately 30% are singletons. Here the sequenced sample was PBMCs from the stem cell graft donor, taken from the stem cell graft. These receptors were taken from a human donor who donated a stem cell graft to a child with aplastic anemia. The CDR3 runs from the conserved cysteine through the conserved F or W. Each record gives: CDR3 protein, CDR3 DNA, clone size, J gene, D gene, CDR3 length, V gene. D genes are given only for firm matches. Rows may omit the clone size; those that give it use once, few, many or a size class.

CATSRDQVSADTQYF | TGTGCCACCAGCAGAGATCAGGTTTCGGCAGATACGCAGTATTTT | . | TRBJ2-3 | . | 15 | TRBV15
CASSRDGTSTDTQYF | TGTGCCAGCAGCCGGGACGGCACTAGCACAGATACGCAGTATTTT | . | TRBJ2-3 | . | 15 | TRBV9
CASSLWQSQETQYF | TGCGCCAGCAGCTTGTGGCAGTCCCAAGAGACCCAGTACTTC | few | TRBJ2-5 | . | 14 | TRBV5-1
CASSALAGVRFF | TGTGCCAGCAGCGCGCTAGCGGGAGTTAGGTTCTTC | few | TRBJ2-1 | TRBD2 | 12 | TRBV9
CASSQAIGGVGEQFF | TGTGCCAGCAGCCAGGCAATAGGGGGGGTGGGTGAGCAGTTCTTC | . | TRBJ2-1 | . | 15 | TRBV3-1
CSVSPGQRWETQYF | TGCAGCGTAAGCCCGGGACAGCGCTGGGAGACCCAGTACTTC | few | TRBJ2-5 | TRBD1 | 14 | TRBV29-1
CAGSSGPDTQYF | TGTGCCGGATCCTCAGGGCCAGATACGCAGTATTTT | . | TRBJ2-3 | . | 12 | TRBV7-2
CSVGRAWTDTQYF | TGCAGCGTTGGCAGGGCCTGGACAGATACGCAGTATTTT | few | TRBJ2-3 | . | 13 | TRBV29-1
CASSRGTVYEQYF | TGTGCCAGCAGCCGAGGGACAGTATACGAGCAGTACTTC | . | TRBJ2-7 | TRBD1 | 13 | TRBV12-3/TRBV12-4
CASSLETGGSGNTIYF | TGCGCCAGCAGCTTGGAGACAGGGGGCTCTGGAAACACCATATATTTT | many | TRBJ1-3 | TRBD1 | 16 | TRBV5-1
CASSLERVETQYF | TGTGCCAGCAGCTTAGAGCGGGTAGAGACCCAGTACTTC | few | TRBJ2-5 | . | 13 | TRBV7-2
CASSLARGPGSYNEQFF | TGCGCCAGCAGCTTGGCGCGGGGCCCTGGATCCTACAATGAGCAGTTCTTC | . | TRBJ2-1 | . | 17 | TRBV5-1
CASSYAQNYEQYF | TGTGCCAGCAGTTACGCACAGAACTACGAGCAGTACTTC | few | TRBJ2-7 | . | 13 | TRBV6-5
CASRLTGLAEAFF | TGTGCCAGTAGGTTGACAGGGTTGGCTGAAGCTTTCTTT | . | TRBJ1-1 | TRBD1 | 13 | TRBV19
CASSFDGRSYGYTF | TGTGCCAGCAGCTTCGATGGACGCAGCTATGGCTACACCTTC | few | TRBJ1-2 | . | 14 | TRBV7-2
CASSVGGASGHSQFF | TGTGCCAGCAGCGTAGGAGGGGCTAGCGGGCATTCTCAGTTCTTC | . | TRBJ2-1 | TRBD2 | 15 | TRBV9
CASSLDRGLYNEQFF | TGTGCCAGCAGCTTAGACAGGGGGCTCTACAATGAGCAGTTCTTC | many | TRBJ2-1 | TRBD1 | 15 | TRBV7-8
CSASDRVNQPQHF | TGCAGTGCTAGTGACAGGGTCAATCAGCCCCAGCATTTT | . | TRBJ1-5 | TRBD1 | 13 | TRBV20-1
CASSLAGRLAKNIQYF | TGTGCCAGCAGTTTAGCAGGGCGACTAGCCAAAAACATTCAGTACTTC | . | TRBJ2-4 | . | 16 | TRBV12-3/TRBV12-4
CAISRLAGEDTQYF | TGTGCCATCAGTCGACTAGCGGGAGAAGATACGCAGTATTTT | . | TRBJ2-3 | TRBD2 | 14 | TRBV10-3
CASSPKGWYRGDSNQPQHF | TGTGCCAGCTCACCGAAGGGCTGGTACAGGGGAGATAGCAATCAGCCCCAGCATTTT | few | TRBJ1-5 | TRBD1 | 19 | TRBV18
CASSQDLAGNTGELFF | TGCGCCAGCAGCCAAGATCTCGCCGGAAACACCGGGGAGCTGTTTTTT | few | TRBJ2-2 | . | 16 | TRBV4-3
CASIPEVSGNTIYF | TGTGCCAGCATCCCTGAGGTTTCTGGAAACACCATATATTTT | few | TRBJ1-3 | . | 14 | TRBV6-1
CASRPRGSNTGELFF | TGTGCCAGCAGACCGAGGGGGAGTAACACCGGGGAGCTGTTTTTT | . | TRBJ2-2 | . | 15 | TRBV12-3/TRBV12-4
CASSPQVGGSEAFF | TGTGCCAGCTCACCCCAGGTCGGGGGCTCTGAAGCTTTCTTT | . | TRBJ1-1 | . | 14 | TRBV18
CASIRTSGSPNEQFF | TGCGCCAGCATCCGGACTAGCGGGAGCCCCAATGAGCAGTTCTTC | many | TRBJ2-1 | TRBD2 | 15 | TRBV5-1
CASSPFGGASGINRYGYTF | TGTGCCAGCAGCCCCTTTGGGGGGGCATCGGGCATAAACCGATATGGCTACACCTTC | few | TRBJ1-2 | . | 19 | TRBV11-2
CASTIQTGEGNQPQHF | TGTGCCAGCACCATCCAGACGGGTGAAGGCAATCAGCCCCAGCATTTT | . | TRBJ1-5 | . | 16 | TRBV12-3/TRBV12-4
CATTQNMNTEAFF | TGTGCCACCACCCAAAACATGAACACTGAAGCTTTCTTT | . | TRBJ1-1 | . | 13 | TRBV2
CASSLIWTGRATDTQYF | TGTGCCAGCAGCCTCATTTGGACAGGGAGGGCAACAGATACGCAGTATTTT | once | TRBJ2-3 | . | 17 | TRBV14
CASSGQPNQPQHF | TGTGCCAGCAGTGGGCAGCCTAATCAGCCCCAGCATTTT | . | TRBJ1-5 | . | 13 | TRBV6-1
CASSAGLETDTQYF | TGTGCCAGCAGCGCCGGACTAGAAACGGATACGCAGTATTTT | few | TRBJ2-3 | TRBD2 | 14 | TRBV7-3
CASSQISAGELFF | TGTGCCAGCAGTCAGATTAGCGCCGGGGAGCTGTTTTTT | . | TRBJ2-2 | . | 13 | TRBV5-6
CAWSGQSYGYTF | TGTGCCTGGAGTGGACAGTCTTATGGCTACACCTTC | . | TRBJ1-2 | . | 12 | TRBV30
CASSSTWGMETQYF | TGTGCCAGCAGCTCTACGTGGGGGATGGAGACCCAGTACTTC | . | TRBJ2-5 | . | 14 | TRBV7-2
CASSVRGPNSPLHF | TGTGCCAGCAGCGTCCGAGGTCCTAATTCACCCCTCCACTTT | few | TRBJ1-6 | . | 14 | TRBV7-2
CSVGPGTLETQYF | TGCAGCGTTGGACCAGGGACCTTGGAGACCCAGTACTTC | many | TRBJ2-5 | . | 13 | TRBV29-1
CASSLSGSGEKLFF | TGTGCCAGCAGTTTATCAGGGAGCGGGGAAAAACTGTTTTTT | . | TRBJ1-4 | . | 14 | TRBV12-3/TRBV12-4
CASSQGFDRPYNEQFF | TGTGCCAGCAGCCAAGGTTTTGACAGACCCTACAATGAGCAGTTCTTC | . | TRBJ2-1 | . | 16 | TRBV4-2
CASGLGQGRAGELFF | TGTGCTAGTGGTTTGGGACAGGGTCGAGCCGGGGAGCTGTTTTTT | few | TRBJ2-2 | TRBD1 | 15 | TRBV12-5
CASSSSAGQVAEQYF | TGTGCCAGCTCATCCTCAGCGGGACAGGTCGCCGAGCAGTACTTC | few | TRBJ2-7 | . | 15 | TRBV18
CASSSQPPASSTDTQYF | TGTGCCAGCTCCTCCCAGCCGCCGGCGTCTAGCACAGATACGCAGTATTTT | . | TRBJ2-3 | . | 17 | TRBV18
CAIAGGPTYNEQFF | TGTGCCATAGCGGGAGGACCGACCTACAATGAGCAGTTCTTC | few | TRBJ2-1 | TRBD2 | 14 | TRBV28
CATSEVWSNQPQHF | TGTGCCACCAGTGAGGTCTGGAGCAATCAGCCCCAGCATTTT | few | TRBJ1-5 | . | 14 | TRBV24-1
CASSRQGTYEQYF | TGTGCCAGCAGTCGCCAGGGTACCTACGAGCAGTACTTC | few | TRBJ2-7 | . | 13 | TRBV6-2/TRBV6-3
CASSRGGSAWETQYF | TGCGCCAGCAGCCGCGGCGGTTCCGCCTGGGAGACCCAGTACTTC | . | TRBJ2-5 | . | 15 | TRBV4-3
CATHRGTSTDTQYF | TGTGCCACCCACAGGGGAACTAGCACAGATACGCAGTATTTT | few | TRBJ2-3 | TRBD1 | 14 | TRBV5-6
CAWNLAIQSSGNTIYF | TGTGCCTGGAACCTCGCCATACAATCCTCTGGAAACACCATATATTTT | few | TRBJ1-3 | . | 16 | TRBV30
CAGGGRDTQYF | TGTGCCGGCGGAGGGAGGGATACGCAGTATTTT | . | TRBJ2-3 | . | 11 | TRBV5-5
CASSQDPETGAEKLFF | TGCGCCAGCAGCCAAGATCCTGAGACAGGGGCTGAAAAACTGTTTTTT | . | TRBJ1-4 | TRBD1 | 16 | TRBV4-3
CSVVLNTQYF | TGCAGCGTTGTTCTCAATACGCAGTATTTT | few | TRBJ2-3 | . | 10 | TRBV29-1
CASSALAGLKYNEQFF | TGTGCCAGCAGCGCATTAGCGGGACTCAAATACAATGAGCAGTTCTTC | . | TRBJ2-1 | TRBD2 | 16 | TRBV9
CASSFRATLDSDEQFF | TGTGCCAGCAGCTTTCGGGCCACCCTTGATAGCGATGAGCAGTTCTTC | few | TRBJ2-1 | . | 16 | TRBV7-7